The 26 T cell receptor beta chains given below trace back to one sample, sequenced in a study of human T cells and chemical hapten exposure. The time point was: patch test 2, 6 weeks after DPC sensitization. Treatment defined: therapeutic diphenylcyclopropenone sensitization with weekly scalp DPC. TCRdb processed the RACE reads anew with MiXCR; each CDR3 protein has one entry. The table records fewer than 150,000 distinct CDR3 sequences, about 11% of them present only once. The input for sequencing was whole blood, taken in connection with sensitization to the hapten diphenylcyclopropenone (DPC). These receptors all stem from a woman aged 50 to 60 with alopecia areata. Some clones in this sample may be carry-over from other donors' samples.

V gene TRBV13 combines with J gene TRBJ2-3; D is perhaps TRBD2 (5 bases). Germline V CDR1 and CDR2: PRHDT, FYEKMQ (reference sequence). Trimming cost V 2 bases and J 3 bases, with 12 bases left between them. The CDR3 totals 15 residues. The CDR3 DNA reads TGTGCCAGCAGCTTAAGGGTGCCGGGGACAGATACGCAGTATTTT. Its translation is CASSLRVPGTDTQYF.

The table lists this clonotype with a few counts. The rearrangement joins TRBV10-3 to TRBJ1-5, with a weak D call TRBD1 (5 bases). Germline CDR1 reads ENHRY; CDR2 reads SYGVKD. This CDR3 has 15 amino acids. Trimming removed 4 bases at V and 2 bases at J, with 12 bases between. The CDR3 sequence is CAISGGPSGNQPQHF. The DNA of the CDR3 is TGTGCCATCAGTGGGGGACCGTCCGGCAATCAGCCCCAGCATTTT.

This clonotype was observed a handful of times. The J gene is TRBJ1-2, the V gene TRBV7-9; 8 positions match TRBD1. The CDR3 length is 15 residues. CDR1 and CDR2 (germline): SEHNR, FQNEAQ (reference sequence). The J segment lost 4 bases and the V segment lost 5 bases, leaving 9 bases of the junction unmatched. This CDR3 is CASSRQGREGYGYTF. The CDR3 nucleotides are TGTGCCAGCAGCCGACAGGGGAGAGAAGGCTATGGCTACACCTTC.

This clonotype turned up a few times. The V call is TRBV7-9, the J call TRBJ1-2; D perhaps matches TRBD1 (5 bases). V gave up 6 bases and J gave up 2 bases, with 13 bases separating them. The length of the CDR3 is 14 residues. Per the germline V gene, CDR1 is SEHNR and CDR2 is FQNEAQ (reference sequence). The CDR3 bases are TGTGCCAGCAGTAGGGGCGATTTCAACTATGGCTACACCTTC. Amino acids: CASSRGDFNYGYTF.

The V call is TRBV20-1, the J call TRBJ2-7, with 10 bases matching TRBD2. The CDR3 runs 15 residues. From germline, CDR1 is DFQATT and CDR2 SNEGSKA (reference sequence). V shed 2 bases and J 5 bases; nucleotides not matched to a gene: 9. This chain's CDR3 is CSARIPGLASNEQYF. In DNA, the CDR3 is TGCAGTGCTAGAATCCCGGGACTAGCGAGCAACGAGCAGTACTTC.

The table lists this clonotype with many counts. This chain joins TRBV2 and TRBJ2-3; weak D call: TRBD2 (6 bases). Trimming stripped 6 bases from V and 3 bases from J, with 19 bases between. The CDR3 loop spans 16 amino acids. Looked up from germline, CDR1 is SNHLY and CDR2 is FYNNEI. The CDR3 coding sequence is TGTGCCAGCAGCCTCGAATCGGGAGTAGGAACAGATACGCAGTATTTT. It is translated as CASSLESGVGTDTQYF.

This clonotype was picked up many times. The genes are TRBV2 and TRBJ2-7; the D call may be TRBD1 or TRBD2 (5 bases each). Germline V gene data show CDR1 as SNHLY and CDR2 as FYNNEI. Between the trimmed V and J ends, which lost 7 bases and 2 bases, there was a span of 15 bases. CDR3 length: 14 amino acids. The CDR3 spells CASNTGTFTYEQYF. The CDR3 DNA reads TGTGCCAGCAATACCGGGACCTTTACCTACGAGCAGTACTTC. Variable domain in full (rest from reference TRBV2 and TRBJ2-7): EPEVTQTPSHQVTQMGQEVILRCVPISNHLYFYWYRQILGQKVEFLVSFYNNEISEKSEIFDDQFSVERPDGSNFTLKIRSTKLEDSAMYFCASNTGTFTYEQYFGPGTRLTVT.

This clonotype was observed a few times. As DNA, the CDR3 is TGTGCCAGCAGTGCTACCGACAGCCCCTGGGGGGCTTTCTTT. This sequence encodes CASSATDSPWGAFF. This sequence joins TRBV6-4 and TRBJ1-1; a possible D gene is TRBD1 (5 bases). V was cut by 4 bases and J by 11 bases, with 20 bases left in between. CDR3 length: 14 residues. From germline, CDR1 is MRHNA and CDR2 SNTAGT.

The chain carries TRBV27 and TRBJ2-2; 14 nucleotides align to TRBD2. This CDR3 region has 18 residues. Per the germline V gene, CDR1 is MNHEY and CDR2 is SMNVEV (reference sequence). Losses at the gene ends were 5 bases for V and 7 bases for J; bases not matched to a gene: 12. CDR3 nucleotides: TGTGCCAGCAGTCCGCTCGGGACTAGCGGGAGTCGAGGCGGGGAGCTGTTTTTT. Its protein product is CASSPLGTSGSRGGELFF.

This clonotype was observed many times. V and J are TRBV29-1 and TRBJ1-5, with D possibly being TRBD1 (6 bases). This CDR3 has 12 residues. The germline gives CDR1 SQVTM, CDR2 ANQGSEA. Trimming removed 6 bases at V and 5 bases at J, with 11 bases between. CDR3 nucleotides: TGCAGCGTGGGGGCCCCGGATCAGCCCCAGCATTTT. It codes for CSVGAPDQPQHF.

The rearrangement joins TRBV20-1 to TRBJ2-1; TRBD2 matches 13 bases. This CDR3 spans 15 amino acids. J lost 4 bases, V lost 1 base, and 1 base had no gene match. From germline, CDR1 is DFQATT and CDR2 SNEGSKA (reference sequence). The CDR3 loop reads CSARVLAGGYNEQFF. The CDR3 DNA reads TGCAGTGCTAGAGTACTAGCGGGAGGGTACAATGAGCAGTTCTTC.

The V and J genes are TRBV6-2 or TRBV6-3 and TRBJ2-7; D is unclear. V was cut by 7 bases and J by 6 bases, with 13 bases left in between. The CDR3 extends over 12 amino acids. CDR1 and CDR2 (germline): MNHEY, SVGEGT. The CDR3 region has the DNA TGTGCCAGCACTCTTTTAGGCGGCGAGCAGTACTTC. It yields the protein CASTLLGGEQYF.

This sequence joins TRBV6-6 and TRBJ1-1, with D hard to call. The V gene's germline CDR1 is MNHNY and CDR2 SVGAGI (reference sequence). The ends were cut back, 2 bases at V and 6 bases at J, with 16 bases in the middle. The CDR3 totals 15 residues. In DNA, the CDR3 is TGTGCCAGCAGTTACCCGCCCGTCAAGGGAGCTGAAGCTTTCTTT. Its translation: CASSYPPVKGAEAFF.

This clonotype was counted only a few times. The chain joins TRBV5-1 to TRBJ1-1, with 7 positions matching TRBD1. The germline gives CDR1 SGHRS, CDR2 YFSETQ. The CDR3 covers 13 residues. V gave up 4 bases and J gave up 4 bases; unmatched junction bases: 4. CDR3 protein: CASSQGGVTEAFF. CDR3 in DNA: TGCGCCAGCAGCCAGGGGGGAGTCACTGAAGCTTTCTTT.

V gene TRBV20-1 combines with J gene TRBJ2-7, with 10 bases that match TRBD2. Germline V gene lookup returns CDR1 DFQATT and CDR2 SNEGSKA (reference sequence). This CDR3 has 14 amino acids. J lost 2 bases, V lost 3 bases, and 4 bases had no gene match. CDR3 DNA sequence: TGCAGTGCTAGTAGCGGGAGGTCTCCCTACGAGCAGTACTTC. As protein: CSASSGRSPYEQYF.

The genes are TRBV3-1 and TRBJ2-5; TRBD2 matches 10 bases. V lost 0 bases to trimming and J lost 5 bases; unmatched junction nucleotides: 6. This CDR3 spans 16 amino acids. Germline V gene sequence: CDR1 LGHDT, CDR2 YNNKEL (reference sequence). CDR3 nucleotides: TGTGCCAGCAGCCAAGAACTAGCGGGGATCGGGGAGACCCAGTACTTC. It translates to CASSQELAGIGETQYF.

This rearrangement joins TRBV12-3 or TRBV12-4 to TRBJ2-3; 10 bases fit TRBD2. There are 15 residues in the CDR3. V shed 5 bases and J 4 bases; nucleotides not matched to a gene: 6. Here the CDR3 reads CASSPSGSVADTQYF. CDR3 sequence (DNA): TGTGCCAGCAGTCCTAGCGGGAGTGTCGCAGATACGCAGTATTTT.

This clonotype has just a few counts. The DNA for the CDR3 is TGCAGTGCTGGAGTTGGTTCCTACGAGCAGTACTTC. This sequence encodes CSAGVGSYEQYF. This rearrangement joins TRBV20-1 to TRBJ2-7; D uncertain. Germline V gene data show CDR1 as DFQATT and CDR2 as SNEGSKA (reference sequence). The germline V and J ends were trimmed by 5 bases and 1 base, with 9 bases remaining between them. The length of the CDR3 is 12 residues.

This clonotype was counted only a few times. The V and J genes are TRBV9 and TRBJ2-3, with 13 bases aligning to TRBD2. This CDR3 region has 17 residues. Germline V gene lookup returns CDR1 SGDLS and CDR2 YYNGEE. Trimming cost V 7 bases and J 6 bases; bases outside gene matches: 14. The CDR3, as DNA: TGTGCCAGCTCGAGGACTAGCGGGAGTGGTATTGGCGATACGCAGTATTTT. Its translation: CASSRTSGSGIGDTQYF.

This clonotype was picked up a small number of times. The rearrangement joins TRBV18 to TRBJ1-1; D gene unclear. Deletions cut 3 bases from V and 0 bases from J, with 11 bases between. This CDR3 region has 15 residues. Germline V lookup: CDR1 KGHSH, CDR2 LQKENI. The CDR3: CASSPLGTMNTEAFF. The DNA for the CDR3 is TGTGCCAGCTCACCTTTGGGCACCATGAACACTGAAGCTTTCTTT. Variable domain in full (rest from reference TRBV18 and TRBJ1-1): NAGVMQNPRHLVRRRGQEARLRCSPMKGHSHVYWYRQLPEEGLKFMVYLQKENIIDESGMPKERFSAEFPKEGPSILRIQQVVRGDSAAYFCASSPLGTMNTEAFFGQGTRLTVV.

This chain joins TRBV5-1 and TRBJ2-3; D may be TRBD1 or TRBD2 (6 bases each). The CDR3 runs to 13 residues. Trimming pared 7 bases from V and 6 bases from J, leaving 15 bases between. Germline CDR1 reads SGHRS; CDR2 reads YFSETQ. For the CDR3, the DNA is TGCGCCAGCGCGAGGGTCGGGGGCGATACGCAGTATTTT. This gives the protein CASARVGGDTQYF.

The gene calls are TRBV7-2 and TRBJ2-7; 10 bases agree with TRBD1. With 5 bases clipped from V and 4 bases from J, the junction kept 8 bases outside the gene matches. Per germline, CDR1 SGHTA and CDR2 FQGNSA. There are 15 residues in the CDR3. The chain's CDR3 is CASSLGQGKGYEQYF. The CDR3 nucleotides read TGTGCCAGCAGCCTGGGACAGGGGAAGGGGTACGAGCAGTACTTC.

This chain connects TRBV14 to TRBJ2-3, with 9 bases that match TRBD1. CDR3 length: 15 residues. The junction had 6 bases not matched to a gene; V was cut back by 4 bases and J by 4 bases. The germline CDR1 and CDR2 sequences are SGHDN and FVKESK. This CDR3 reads CASSPYRGRADTQYF. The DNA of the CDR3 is TGTGCCAGCAGCCCGTACAGGGGGCGAGCAGATACGCAGTATTTT.

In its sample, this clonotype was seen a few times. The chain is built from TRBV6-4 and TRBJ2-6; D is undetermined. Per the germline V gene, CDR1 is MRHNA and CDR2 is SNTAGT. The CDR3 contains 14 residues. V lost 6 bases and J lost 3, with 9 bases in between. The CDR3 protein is CASSPRSGANVLTF. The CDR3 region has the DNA TGTGCCAGCAGCCCAAGGAGTGGGGCCAACGTCCTGACTTTC.

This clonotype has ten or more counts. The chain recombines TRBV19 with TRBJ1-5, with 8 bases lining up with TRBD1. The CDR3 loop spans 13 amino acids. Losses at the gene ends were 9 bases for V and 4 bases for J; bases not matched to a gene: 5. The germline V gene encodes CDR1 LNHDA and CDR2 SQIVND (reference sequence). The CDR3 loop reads CASRTGQNQPQHF. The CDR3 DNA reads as TGTGCCAGCCGGACAGGGCAAAATCAGCCCCAGCATTTT.

The CDR3 nucleotides are TGTGCCAGCAGTTACCCCGTGAGCGGGAGGATCGATGAGCAGTTCTTC. Its translation is CASSYPVSGRIDEQFF. The V and J genes are TRBV6-6 and TRBJ2-1, with TRBD2 matching over 9 bases. Losses at the gene ends were 2 bases for V and 8 bases for J; bases not matched to a gene: 10. In germline, CDR1 is MNHNY, CDR2 SVGAGI (reference sequence). The CDR3 contains 16 residues.